A single sample is the source of the 2 T cell receptor beta chains below, sequenced in a study of control samples from healthy donors and cancer patients. Some clones are missing from TCRdb's copy, which holds only in-frame ones; the method was immunoSEQ multiplex PCR. The top ten hold around 2.5% of the sample, which has just over 150,000 clones, 93% seen once. Input material: blood. These receptors were collected from a man between 50 and 59 years old in good health.

The V call is TRBV7-8, the J call TRBJ2-3, with D perhaps matching TRBD1 (6 bases). CDR1 and CDR2 (germline): SGHVS, FQNEAQ. This CDR3 spans 14 amino acids. Between the trimmed V and J ends, which lost 5 bases and 4 bases, there was a span of 13 bases. The CDR3 region is CASSLFEGADTQYF. The CDR3 DNA follows: TGTGCCAGCAGCCTTTTTGAGGGGGCAGATACGCAGTATTTT.

The J gene is TRBJ2-1, the V gene TRBV3-1 (or the pseudogene TRBV3-2), with D uncertain. The CDR3 contains 11 residues. Germline assignment: CDR1 LGHDT and CDR2 YNNKEL (reference sequence). Trimming shortened V by 5 bases and J by 4 bases, and 3 bases separated the two germline ends. DNA of the CDR3: TGTGCCAGCAGCGCATACAATGAGCAGTTCTTC. This gives the protein CASSAYNEQFF.